This T cell receptor (beta chain) came from a study of shared clonotypes between healthy human individuals. Findings and caveats of the study: Sequencing depth was expected to influence donor clonotype sharing.

CD45RO+ cells and CCR7-negative CD45RA+ TemRA cells were combined as CD8 memory. Over several immunoSEQ plates, each subset's genomic DNA was distributed in even portions. Repertoires were generated with immunoSEQ multiplex PCR, while TCRdb's copy carries only in-frame clones and drops some. This table holds about 110,000 clones, less than 80% found once. Losses at the gene ends were 3 bases for V and 9 bases for J; bases not matched to a gene: 5. This CDR3 comprises 13 residues. Germline V CDR1 and CDR2: MDHEN, SYDVKM. About this clone itself: Its specificity is not known.

This sequence was found in a woman aged 25 to 45 in good health. The sample was memory CD8+ T cells sorted from blood. Regarding subset: CD45RO+ cells pooled with CCR7-negative TemRA cells. The V and J genes are TRBV28 and TRBJ1-5, with 7 bases fitting TRBD1. CDR3 amino acids: CASSFRGSRPQHF. The CDR3 bases are TGTGCCAGCAGTTTCAGGGGGAGTCGGCCCCAGCATTTT.